Shown below are 14 T cell receptor beta chains from a single sample sequenced in a study of breast tumors, draining lymph nodes, adjacent tissues. TCRdb itself ran the multiplex PCR reads through MiXCR, one entry per CDR3 protein. The table has some 170,000 distinct CDR3 sequences, approximately 30% seen once. The lymph nodes were axillary draining lymph nodes from breast cancer patients. The sequenced sample was axillary lymph node tissue. The receptors come from a female donor with breast cancer. Some clones in this sample may be carry-over from other donors' samples.

This clonotype was counted many times. This chain joins TRBV19 and TRBJ2-4; D is undetermined. Germline V CDR1 and CDR2: LNHDA, SQIVND (reference sequence). V was shortened by 1 base and J by 2 bases, with 9 bases between the two germline ends. The CDR3 sequence is 15 residues long. The CDR3 spells CASSIAGFTKNIQYF. Here the CDR3 DNA reads TGTGCCAGTAGTATAGCCGGGTTCACCAAAAACATTCAGTACTTC.

The rearrangement uses TRBV7-9 and TRBJ2-7, with 9 bases matching TRBD2. The CDR3 contains 15 residues. CDR1 and CDR2 (germline): SEHNR, FQNEAQ (reference sequence). The V and J ends lost 5 bases and 2 bases, in that order; junction bases with no gene match: 7. In DNA, the CDR3 is TGTGCCAGCAGCGGGCGGGGGGGGGGACCCTACGAGCAGTACTTC. It is translated as CASSGRGGGPYEQYF.

There are many counts of this clonotype. This chain connects TRBV7-2 to TRBJ2-3, with 7 bases matching TRBD2. Trimming cost V 5 bases and J 4 bases; bases outside gene matches: 0. Per germline, CDR1 SGHTA and CDR2 FQGNSA. The CDR3 is made up of 12 amino acids. CDR3 sequence (DNA): TGTGCCAGCAGCCGGGGGGCAGATACGCAGTATTTT. This translates into CASSRGADTQYF. The full variable domain, its missing parts supplied by reference TRBV7-2 and TRBJ2-3, is GAGVSQSPSNKVTEKGKDVELRCDPISGHTALYWYRQSLGQGLEFLIYFQGNSAPDKSGLPSDRFSAERTGGSVSTLTIQRTQQEDSAVYLCASSRGADTQYFGPGTRLTVL.

This clonotype was found many times. The chain is built from TRBV11-2 and TRBJ2-7; 7 bases align to TRBD1. There are 13 residues in the CDR3. Losses at the gene ends were 3 bases for V and 7 bases for J; bases not matched to a gene: 6. The V gene's germline CDR1 is SGHAT and CDR2 FQNNGV. The CDR3, as DNA: TGTGCCAGCAGCTTGACAGGGTTTGGGGAGCAGTACTTC. Its translation is CASSLTGFGEQYF.

This clonotype showed up many times. The chain carries TRBV4-1 and TRBJ1-5; a weak D match, TRBD1 (6 bases). CDR1 is MGHRA, CDR2 YSYEKL, per germline. The CDR3 runs 13 residues. V was pared by 1 base and J by 6 bases, with 7 bases between. The chain's CDR3 is CASSQGGGQPQHF. The CDR3 DNA sequence: TGCGCCAGCAGCCAAGGAGGGGGTCAGCCCCAGCATTTT.

Many counts were recorded for this clonotype. The V call is TRBV5-1, the J call TRBJ2-7, with 8 bases identical to TRBD2. V lost 4 bases to trimming and J lost 6 bases; unmatched junction nucleotides: 12. The germline gives CDR1 SGHRS, CDR2 YFSETQ. CDR3 length: 15 residues. CDR3 in DNA: TGCGCCAGCAGCCCGACCGGGACTAGGGTTGCCGAGCAGTACTTC. Translating gives CASSPTGTRVAEQYF.

This clonotype was seen ten or more times. J is TRBJ1-2 and V is TRBV12-3 or TRBV12-4; TRBD1 aligns across 7 bases. Losses at the gene ends were 6 bases for V and 4 bases for J; bases not matched to a gene: 5. The CDR3 runs to 13 residues. In DNA form, the CDR3 reads TGTGCCAGCAGCCAAGGGGGCCGCTATGGCTACACCTTC. Translated: CASSQGGRYGYTF.

This clonotype was seen at least ten times. The chain recombines TRBV11-2 with TRBJ2-3; D not resolved. The ends were cut back, 5 bases at V and 2 bases at J, with 20 bases in the middle. This CDR3 is 17 amino acids long. Germline assignment: CDR1 SGHAT and CDR2 FQNNGV. As DNA, the CDR3 is TGTGCCAGCAGCCCGCAAGCCGGGTTCTCAACCACAGATACGCAGTATTTT. It codes for CASSPQAGFSTTDTQYF.

This clonotype has ten or more counts. This sequence joins TRBV30 and TRBJ2-3; 11 bases align to TRBD1. The V and J ends lost 4 bases and 2 bases, in that order; junction bases with no gene match: 5. CDR1 is GTSNPN and CDR2 is SVGIG in the germline V gene (reference sequence). The CDR3 spans 15 residues. The CDR3 nucleotides read TGTGCCTGGACCCCGGGACAGGGGGTCACAGATACGCAGTATTTT. Encoded protein: CAWTPGQGVTDTQYF.

This clonotype appeared many times. The CDR3 nucleotides read TGTGCCTGGAGCGGGGGGATACAAGAGACCCAGTACTTC. This codes for CAWSGGIQETQYF. The rearrangement uses TRBV30 and TRBJ2-5; 7 bases line up with TRBD2. V dropped 3 bases and J dropped 2; count of bases not matched to a gene: 3. Looked up from germline, CDR1 is GTSNPN and CDR2 is SVGIG (reference sequence). This CDR3 has 13 amino acids.

The sample holds many counts of this clonotype. This chain uses TRBV28 with TRBJ1-2; tentatively, D is TRBD1 (5 bases). The CDR3 is 15 amino acids. Germline CDR1 is MDHEN and CDR2 is SYDVKM. V lost 6 bases and J 4 bases, leaving 18 bases between the germline ends. The CDR3 DNA sequence: TGTGCCAGCAGCTACGACAGATTGGGAGCCTATGGCTACACCTTC. This codes for CASSYDRLGAYGYTF.

This clonotype has only a few counts. This chain links TRBV27 with TRBJ1-3, with D uncertain. The CDR3 spans 14 residues. Trimming stripped 5 bases from V and 3 bases from J, with 11 bases between. Germline CDR1 and CDR2: MNHEY and SMNVEV (reference sequence). The CDR3 region has the DNA TGTGCCAGCAGTACGAAGCGGGGTGGAAACACCATATATTTT. Residues: CASSTKRGGNTIYF.

Many counts were recorded for this clonotype. This chain uses TRBV6-5 with TRBJ2-7; 10 nucleotides align to TRBD1. The CDR3 spans 16 residues. V was pared by 5 bases and J by 3 bases, with 10 bases of the junction left unmatched. Germline CDR1 is MNHEY and CDR2 is SVGAGI. Here the CDR3 reads CASSAGGQGLSYEQYF. The CDR3, as DNA: TGTGCCAGCAGTGCCGGGGGACAGGGGCTTAGCTACGAGCAGTACTTC.

As regards this clonotype: Just one base apart from a much larger clone, this may be a read error. J is TRBJ2-7 and V is TRBV7-3; a possible D gene is TRBD1 (6 bases). Germline assignment: CDR1 SGHTA and CDR2 FQGTGA. CDR3 length: 13 amino acids. Trimming removed 4 bases at V and 1 base at J, with 8 bases between. CDR3 sequence reads: CASSSGQSYEQYF. Here the CDR3 DNA reads TGTGCCAGCAGCTCCGGACAGTCCTACGAGCAGTACTTC.